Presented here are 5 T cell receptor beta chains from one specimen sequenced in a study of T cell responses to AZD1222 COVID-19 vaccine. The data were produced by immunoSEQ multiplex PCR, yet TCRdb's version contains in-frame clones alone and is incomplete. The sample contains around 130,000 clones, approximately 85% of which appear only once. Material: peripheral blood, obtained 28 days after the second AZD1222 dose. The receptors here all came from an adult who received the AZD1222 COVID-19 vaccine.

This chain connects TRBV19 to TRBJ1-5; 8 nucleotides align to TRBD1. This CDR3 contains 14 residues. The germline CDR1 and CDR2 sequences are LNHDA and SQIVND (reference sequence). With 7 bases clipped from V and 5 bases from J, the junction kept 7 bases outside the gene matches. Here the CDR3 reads CASTRTGIDQPQHF. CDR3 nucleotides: TGTGCCAGTACCCGGACAGGGATAGATCAGCCCCAGCATTTT.

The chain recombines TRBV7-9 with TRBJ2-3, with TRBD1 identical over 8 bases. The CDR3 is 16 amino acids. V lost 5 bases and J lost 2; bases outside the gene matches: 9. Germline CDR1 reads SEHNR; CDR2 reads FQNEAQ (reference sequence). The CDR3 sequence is CASSPRGQGNTDTQYF. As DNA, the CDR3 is TGTGCCAGCAGCCCCCGTGGACAGGGAAACACAGATACGCAGTATTTT.

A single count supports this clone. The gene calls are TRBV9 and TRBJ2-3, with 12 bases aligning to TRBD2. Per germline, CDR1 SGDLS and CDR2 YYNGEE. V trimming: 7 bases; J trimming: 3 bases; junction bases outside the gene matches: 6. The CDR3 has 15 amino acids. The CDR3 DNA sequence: TGTGCCAGCCGCCGGACTAGCGGGATAACAGATACGCAGTATTTT. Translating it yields CASRRTSGITDTQYF.

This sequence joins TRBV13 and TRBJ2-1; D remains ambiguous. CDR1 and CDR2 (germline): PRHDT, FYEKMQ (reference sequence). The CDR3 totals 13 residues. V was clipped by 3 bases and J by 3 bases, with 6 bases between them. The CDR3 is CASSLVGYNEQFF. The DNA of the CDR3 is TGTGCCAGCAGCTTGGTCGGCTACAATGAGCAGTTCTTC.

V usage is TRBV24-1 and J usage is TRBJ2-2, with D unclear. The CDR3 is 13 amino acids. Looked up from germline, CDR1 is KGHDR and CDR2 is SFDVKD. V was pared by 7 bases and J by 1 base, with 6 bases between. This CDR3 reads CATSDMNTGELFF. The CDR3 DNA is TGTGCCACCAGCGACATGAACACCGGGGAGCTGTTTTTT.